Shown below are 3 T cell receptor beta chains from a single sample sequenced in a study of T cell responses to AZD1222 COVID-19 vaccine. TCRdb's table, derived via immunoSEQ multiplex PCR, lists solely in-frame clones and lacks some. Found here are fewer than 200,000 clones, almost 90% of them singletons; the top ten hold 11%. This specimen was peripheral blood, taken 28 days after the second AZD1222 dose. Source of these receptors: an adult who received the AZD1222 COVID-19 vaccine.

V and J are TRBV5-6 and TRBJ2-4; 9 nucleotides agree with TRBD2. The CDR3 sequence is 17 residues long. The V and J ends lost 4 bases and 8 bases, in that order; junction bases with no gene match: 16. Germline CDR1 is SGHDT and CDR2 is YYEEEE. The CDR3 is CASSDHLGRGGRDIQYF. CDR3 in DNA: TGTGCCAGCAGCGACCACCTTGGGCGGGGGGGGAGAGACATTCAGTACTTC.

The chain couples TRBV5-6 to TRBJ1-5, with D maybe TRBD1 (6 bases). From germline, CDR1 is SGHDT and CDR2 YYEEEE. V lost 4 bases and J 7 bases, leaving 15 bases between the germline ends. This CDR3 region has 14 residues. The CDR3 sequence is CASSKTGRGQPQHF. CDR3 DNA sequence: TGTGCCAGCAGCAAAACAGGGAGAGGCCAGCCCCAGCATTTT.

The chain joins TRBV6-4 to TRBJ2-3, with 15 nucleotides matching TRBD2. The trim removed 4 bases at V and 6 bases at J, leaving 2 bases unmatched. CDR1 and CDR2 from the germline V gene are MRHNA and SNTAGT. The CDR3 contains 15 residues. The DNA for the CDR3 is TGTGCCAGCAGTGCCGGGACTAGCGGGGGGGATACGCAGTATTTT. Amino acids: CASSAGTSGGDTQYF.